The source of this T cell receptor beta chain is a study of CD8+CD57+ T cells in acquired aplastic anemia. Study overall: Across the sorted CD4+ and CD8+ cells, DNA amounts averaged about 3 ug. Sequencing produced an average of about 9.8 million reads per healthy donor for CD4+ cells.

This clonotype was counted a few times. Genomic DNA, serving as template, underwent TCR beta VDJ and CDR3 profiling. TCRdb passed the reads through MiXCR, listing each CDR3 protein once. The sample shows around 400,000 distinct CDR3 sequences, 55% to 75% of them seen only once. The CDR3 loop spans 13 amino acids. The germline V gene encodes CDR1 ENHRY and CDR2 SYGVKD. Trimming cost V 3 bases and J 3 bases, with 5 bases left between them. The V and J genes are TRBV10-3 and TRBJ2-2; D is undetermined. The TCR comes from a human donor in good health, serving as a control. The sequenced sample was sorted CD4+, CD8+, or CD8+CD57+ T cells (not recorded which) from PBMCs. Written as DNA, the CDR3 is TGTGCCATCAGTGACCGAGACACCGGGGAGCTGTTTTTT. This translates into CAISDRDTGELFF.